These 14 T cell receptor beta chains share one sample of origin, sequenced in a study of Ad26.COV2.S vaccination and SARS-CoV-2 variants. The data were produced by immunoSEQ multiplex PCR, yet TCRdb's version contains in-frame clones alone and is incomplete. The sample contains 300,000 to 350,000 clones, roughly 89% of which appear only once. Treatment denoted: 15 to 20 received Ad26.COV2.S at low or high dose, single or two shots; 5 received placebo; per-sample allocation not given. The samples date from day 63 after the first vaccine or placebo injection. Sequenced material: peripheral blood, taken in a trial of Ad26.COV2.S vaccine versus placebo. The receptor source for this set is a person between 18 and 60 years old who received the Ad26.COV2.S COVID-19 vaccine or a placebo.

J is TRBJ2-2 and V is TRBV19, with D possibly called TRBD1 or TRBD2 (5 bases each). CDR1 and CDR2 (germline): LNHDA, SQIVND (reference sequence). This CDR3 spans 14 amino acids. V gave up 8 bases and J gave up 5 bases, with 15 bases separating them. This CDR3 reads CASASGTPTGELFF. CDR3 bases: TGTGCCAGTGCTTCCGGGACGCCGACCGGGGAGCTGTTTTTT.

This sequence joins TRBV11-2 and TRBJ2-7; D is unresolved. CDR1 and CDR2 from the germline V gene are SGHAT and FQNNGV. The length of the CDR3 is 16 residues. Trimming cost V 1 base and J 0 bases, with 13 bases left between them. This CDR3 reads CASSLGKARYSYEQYF. The CDR3 DNA sequence: TGTGCCAGCAGCTTAGGTAAAGCTCGATACTCCTACGAGCAGTACTTC.

V usage is TRBV19 and J usage is TRBJ1-2; a possible D gene is TRBD1 (5 bases). Trimming took 5 bases from V and 6 from J, leaving 19 bases between them. Germline V gene data show CDR1 as LNHDA and CDR2 as SQIVND (reference sequence). The CDR3 loop spans 15 amino acids. CDR3 DNA: TGTGCCAGTAGTCACCGGGGGGGGGACCGAAATGGCTACACCTTC. Protein: CASSHRGGDRNGYTF.

V and J are TRBV29-1 and TRBJ1-2; 7 positions agree with TRBD1. The CDR3 totals 14 residues. The V segment lost 7 bases and the J segment 0 bases; nucleotides outside the gene matches: 8. In germline, CDR1 is SQVTM, CDR2 ANQGSEA. Here the CDR3 reads CSAIAGTANYGYTF. The CDR3 DNA follows: TGCAGCGCTATAGCCGGGACAGCTAACTATGGCTACACCTTC.

A few counts support this clone. The chain joins TRBV7-9 to TRBJ2-1; D is perhaps TRBD1 (5 bases). The germline CDR1 and CDR2 sequences are SEHNR and FQNEAQ (reference sequence). This CDR3 is built from 15 residues. V shed 5 bases and J shed 4 bases, with 15 bases lying between them. CDR3 nucleotides: TGTGCCAGCAGCGGACGGACATCCTCGTACAATGAGCAGTTCTTC. Protein product: CASSGRTSSYNEQFF.

The chain joins TRBV2 to TRBJ2-2; D gene ambiguous. Germline V CDR1 and CDR2: SNHLY, FYNNEI. V shed 4 bases and J shed 2 bases, with 2 bases lying between them. This CDR3 has 12 amino acids. The CDR3 DNA is TGTGCCAGCAGTGGAAACACCGGGGAGCTGTTTTTT. Translating gives CASSGNTGELFF.

The rearrangement links TRBV5-6 to TRBJ1-6; a weak D match, TRBD1 (6 bases). This CDR3 has 17 residues. The V end lost 0 bases, the J end lost 3 bases, and 13 bases lay between the germline ends. Germline loops: CDR1 SGHDT, CDR2 YYEEEE. CDR3 DNA sequence: TGTGCCAGCAGCTTGGTGGGAACAGGGCGCTATAATTCACCCCTCCACTTT. This sequence encodes CASSLVGTGRYNSPLHF.

The chain combines TRBV7-2 with TRBJ2-7, with TRBD2 as a possible D gene (6 bases). Germline CDR1 reads SGHTA; CDR2 reads FQGNSA. V was trimmed by 1 base and J by 6 bases, leaving 10 bases between them. CDR3 length equals 13 residues. CDR3 amino acids: CASSLVLGGEQYF. The CDR3 bases are TGTGCCAGCAGCTTAGTTCTGGGGGGCGAGCAGTACTTC.

J is TRBJ2-3 and V is TRBV7-9; 12 bases are a match to TRBD2. CDR1 and CDR2 (germline): SEHNR, FQNEAQ (reference sequence). There are 16 residues in the CDR3. Trimming took 3 bases from V and 1 from J; bases not matched to a gene: 2. As DNA, the CDR3 is TGTGCCAGCAGCTTGACTAGCGGGGGAGGCACAGATACGCAGTATTTT. Protein sequence: CASSLTSGGGTDTQYF.

This chain joins TRBV3-1 (or the pseudogene TRBV3-2) and TRBJ1-5; D perhaps matches TRBD1 (5 bases). Between the trimmed V and J ends, which lost 3 bases and 7 bases, there was a span of 10 bases. Germline CDR1 and CDR2: LGHDT and YNNKEL (reference sequence). CDR3 length equals 13 residues. The CDR3 bases are TGTGCCAGCAGCCAGGGGACGGGGCAGCCCCAGCATTTT. Translated, it gives CASSQGTGQPQHF.

The chain joins TRBV7-9 to TRBJ1-2; 8 bases fit TRBD1. V lost 6 bases to trimming and J lost 4 bases; unmatched junction nucleotides: 10. The CDR3 has 15 residues. Germline values: CDR1 SEHNR, CDR2 FQNEAQ (reference sequence). The CDR3 is CASSLYPGGGYGYTF. The CDR3 region has the DNA TGTGCCAGCAGTTTGTACCCAGGGGGCGGCTATGGCTACACCTTC.

This clone was seen only once. The V call is TRBV29-1, the J call TRBJ1-1; the D gene is possibly TRBD1 (5 bases). This CDR3 spans 9 amino acids. V lost 8 bases and J lost 6, with 7 bases in between. The germline gives CDR1 SQVTM, CDR2 ANQGSEA. Written as DNA, the CDR3 is TGCAGCTCAGGGCCTGAAGCTTTCTTT. Amino acids: CSSGPEAFF.

This rearrangement joins TRBV6-2 or TRBV6-3 to TRBJ1-5; D unresolved. V was cut by 4 bases and J by 0 bases, with 10 bases left in between. CDR3 length equals 15 residues. The V gene's germline CDR1 is MNHEY and CDR2 SVGEGT. CDR3 residues: CASSFAPDSNQPQHF. CDR3 coding DNA: TGTGCCAGCAGTTTCGCCCCCGATAGCAATCAGCCCCAGCATTTT.

This chain joins TRBV10-3 and TRBJ2-5, with TRBD2 matching over 9 bases. The V gene's germline CDR1 is ENHRY and CDR2 SYGVKD. The trim removed 8 bases at V and 3 bases at J, leaving 4 bases unmatched. The CDR3 runs to 13 residues. This CDR3 reads CAIGASGEETQYF. The CDR3 region has the DNA TGTGCCATCGGGGCTAGCGGGGAAGAGACCCAGTACTTC.